Listed here is a single T cell receptor (beta chain). Its antigen is undetermined. The source of the sample is a study of shared clonotypes between healthy human individuals. Study-wide findings and caveats: Across four donors, naive CD4 shared around 5.1%, naive CD8 approximately 3.5%, memory CD4 roughly 2.4%, memory CD8 0.4% to 0.5%. As a rule, naive subsets had a larger estimated richness than memory subsets. Represented diversity, genetic and exposure-history alike, was limited by few donors.

Execution of the assay was at deep level. The protocol was immunoSEQ multiplex PCR, while the TCRdb copy is restricted to in-frame clones and leaves out a portion. This table holds hundreds of thousands of clones, 90% to 95% found once. CD45RO-negative, CCR7-positively selected cells formed the naive CD8 fraction, excluding terminally differentiated effector memory CD45RA+ cells. The CDR3 runs to 16 residues. The V gene's germline CDR1 is MNHNS and CDR2 SASEGT. Trimming removed 3 bases at V and 1 base at J, with 15 bases between. The material sequenced was naive CD8+ T cells sorted from blood. The sequence derives from a man aged 25 to 40 in good health. The J gene is TRBJ2-5, the V gene TRBV6-1; a weak D match, TRBD1 (6 bases). CDR3 protein: CASSDRTGYVQETQYF. The CDR3 DNA reads TGTGCCAGCAGTGATAGAACAGGGTACGTCCAAGAGACCCAGTACTTC.